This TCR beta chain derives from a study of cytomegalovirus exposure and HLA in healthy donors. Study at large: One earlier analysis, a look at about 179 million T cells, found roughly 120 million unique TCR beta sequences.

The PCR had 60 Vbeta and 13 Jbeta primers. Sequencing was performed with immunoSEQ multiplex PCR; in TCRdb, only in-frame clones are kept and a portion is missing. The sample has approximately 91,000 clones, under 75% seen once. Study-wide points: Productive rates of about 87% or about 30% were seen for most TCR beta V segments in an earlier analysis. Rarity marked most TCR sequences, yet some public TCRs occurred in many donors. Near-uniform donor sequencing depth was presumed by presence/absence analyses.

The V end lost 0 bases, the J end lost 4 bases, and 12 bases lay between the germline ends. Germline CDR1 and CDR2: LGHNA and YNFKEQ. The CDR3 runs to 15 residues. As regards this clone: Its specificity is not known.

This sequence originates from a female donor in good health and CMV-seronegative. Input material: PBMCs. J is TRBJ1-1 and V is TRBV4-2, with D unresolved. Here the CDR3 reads CASSQDHRVSTEAFF. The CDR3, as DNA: TGTGCCAGCAGCCAAGATCATCGGGTATCCACTGAAGCTTTCTTT.